Below, 19 T cell receptor beta chains from the same sample are listed, as sequenced in a study of spatial heterogeneity in lung cancer. TCRdb redid the calling of the 5' RACE reads with MiXCR, one entry per CDR3 protein. Of around 11,000 distinct CDR3 sequences in the sample, around 5.6% were seen once. The time point was: sample taken at primary tumor resection. Sample: normal lung tissue next to the tumor, taken at surgery. All receptors derive from a male donor with early-stage non-small cell lung cancer.

This clonotype has only a few counts. The chain employs TRBV7-2 and TRBJ2-3, with D possibly TRBD2 on 5 matching bases. Germline values: CDR1 SGHTA, CDR2 FQGNSA. This CDR3 has 15 residues. The V and J ends lost 3 bases and 4 bases respectively, with 14 bases between them. CDR3 region: CASSFSQRSADTQYF. CDR3 nucleotides: TGTGCCAGCAGCTTCAGTCAGCGTAGCGCAGATACGCAGTATTTT.

This clonotype was counted at least ten times. The V call is TRBV28, the J call TRBJ1-1, with D uncertain. The length of the CDR3 is 16 residues. The V and J ends lost 7 bases and 4 bases respectively, with 22 bases between them. In germline, CDR1 is MDHEN, CDR2 SYDVKM. The CDR3 loop reads CASTESSGGFTTEAFF. Here the CDR3 DNA reads TGTGCCAGCACGGAATCAAGCGGTGGGTTTACCACTGAAGCTTTCTTT.

This clonotype is classed as medium-sized (0.01 to 0.1%). The chain uses TRBV12-5 and TRBJ1-2; D is undetermined. The germline V gene encodes CDR1 LGHNT and CDR2 FRNRAP. CDR3 length equals 12 residues. V dropped 8 bases and J dropped 0 bases, with 7 bases sitting between them. The CDR3 coding sequence is TGTGCTAGTAGCAGTTCTAACTATGGCTACACCTTC. Translated: CASSSSNYGYTF.

This clonotype has ten or more counts. The rearrangement links TRBV27 to TRBJ1-2; tentatively, D is TRBD1 (6 bases). Trimming stripped 5 bases from V and 7 bases from J, with 14 bases between. The CDR3 runs 13 residues. Germline V lookup: CDR1 MNHEY, CDR2 SMNVEV (reference sequence). CDR3 DNA: TGTGCCAGCAGTGTTACAGGGAGACGTGGCTACACCTTC. Translating gives CASSVTGRRGYTF.

This clonotype was recorded many times. This rearrangement joins TRBV6-5 to TRBJ2-1, with 9 bases identical to TRBD2. The CDR3 extends over 16 amino acids. With 4 bases clipped from V and 6 bases from J, the junction kept 10 bases outside the gene matches. Germline V gene data show CDR1 as MNHEY and CDR2 as SVGAGI. The CDR3 region is CASSSPGGGAGNEQFF. The CDR3 DNA is TGTGCCAGCAGTTCTCCAGGCGGGGGGGCAGGCAATGAGCAGTTCTTC.

This clonotype was found many times. This chain links TRBV7-9 with TRBJ1-5; D uncertain. The CDR3 spans 16 residues. With 1 base removed from V and 2 bases from J, the gap between germline ends came to 12 bases. Germline V CDR1 and CDR2: SEHNR, FQNEAQ (reference sequence). CDR3 amino acids: CASSLGTLEGNQPQHF. CDR3 in DNA: TGTGCCAGCAGCTTAGGCACCCTGGAGGGCAATCAGCCCCAGCATTTT.

By frequency in the sample, this clonotype is large. This sequence joins TRBV11-2 and TRBJ2-3, with 10 nucleotides matching TRBD2. The V gene end was trimmed by 1 base and the J gene end by 2 bases; junction bases not matched to a gene: 6. The CDR3 has 17 residues. The V gene's germline CDR1 is SGHAT and CDR2 FQNNGV. The CDR3 sequence: CASSLGPSGGLTDTQYF. Written as DNA, the CDR3 is TGTGCCAGCAGCTTAGGGCCTAGCGGGGGCCTCACAGATACGCAGTATTTT.

As to this clonotype: This clone may be a read error of a much larger clone one base away. The rearrangement uses TRBV6-5 and TRBJ1-1; 8 positions agree with TRBD1. The CDR3 loop spans 15 amino acids. The germline CDR1 and CDR2 sequences are MNHEY and SVGAGI. CDR3 amino acids: CTSSFGQGGGTEAFF. CDR3 nucleotide sequence: TGTACCAGCAGTTTCGGACAGGGAGGCGGCACTGAAGCTTTCTTT.

This clonotype showed up many times. This rearrangement joins TRBV15 to TRBJ2-1; D remains unclear. Germline assignment: CDR1 LNHNV and CDR2 YYDKDF (reference sequence). This CDR3 comprises 15 residues. V shed 3 bases and J shed 9 bases, with 18 bases lying between them. The DNA for the CDR3 is TGTGCCACCAGCAGTCCCTGGAGTCTAGACTCTGAGCAGTTCTTC. The encoded protein is CATSSPWSLDSEQFF.

This clonotype has only a few counts. V is TRBV5-1 and J is TRBJ1-2; D remains unclear. The germline V gene encodes CDR1 SGHRS and CDR2 YFSETQ. CDR3 length: 13 amino acids. Trimming shortened V by 2 bases and J by 4 bases, and 9 bases separated the two germline ends. In DNA form, the CDR3 reads TGCGCCAGCAGCTTCCAGGCGGCCTATGGCTACACCTTC. Protein product: CASSFQAAYGYTF.

This sequence joins TRBV20-1 and TRBJ1-2, with TRBD1 identical over 8 bases. Germline V gene sequence: CDR1 DFQATT, CDR2 SNEGSKA (reference sequence). V trimming: 6 bases; J trimming: 7 bases; junction bases outside the gene matches: 13. The CDR3 has 14 residues. CDR3 sequence (DNA): TGCAGTGCAAGACCCCAGGGGGCTCCCCTTGGCTACACCTTC. As protein: CSARPQGAPLGYTF.

This clonotype occurred many times. The chain employs TRBV11-3 and TRBJ2-5; 8 bases match TRBD1. CDR1 is SGHNT and CDR2 is YENEEA in the germline V gene. The ends lost 4 bases at V and 3 bases at J; junction bases unmatched: 1. CDR3 length equals 13 residues. The CDR3 nucleotides read TGTGCCAGCAGCTCGACAGGGGAAGAGACCCAGTACTTC. Its protein is CASSSTGEETQYF.

This clonotype has more than one count but fewer than ten. This rearrangement joins TRBV7-2 to TRBJ1-3, with D unclear. The ends were cut back, 3 bases at V and 0 bases at J, with 9 bases in the middle. The CDR3 spans 15 residues. Germline CDR1 reads SGHTA; CDR2 reads FQGNSA. The CDR3 nucleotides are TGTGCCAGCAGCTTCGGATCGGGCTCTGGAAACACCATATATTTT. Amino acids: CASSFGSGSGNTIYF.

This clonotype has a count of ten or more. The V and J genes are TRBV7-3 and TRBJ2-3; 7 positions agree with TRBD1. Germline CDR1 reads SGHTA; CDR2 reads FQGTGA. This CDR3 comprises 13 residues. After removal of 4 bases from V and 6 bases from J, the junction contained 4 bases not matched to a gene. This CDR3 is CASSSTGRDTQYF. The CDR3 DNA reads as TGTGCCAGCAGCTCGACAGGGCGCGATACGCAGTATTTT.

By share of the sample, this clonotype is medium-sized. This chain joins TRBV12-3 or TRBV12-4 and TRBJ2-7, with 7 bases matching TRBD1. The CDR3 is 13 amino acids. V dropped 5 bases and J dropped 2; count of bases not matched to a gene: 3. The CDR3: CASSLGQTYEQYF. The CDR3 bases are TGTGCCAGCAGTCTGGGACAGACCTACGAGCAGTACTTC.

By share, this clonotype ranks as medium-sized. The V gene is TRBV27, the J gene TRBJ1-6, with 7 bases fitting TRBD1. V was clipped by 5 bases and J by 9 bases; unmatched bases: 10. The CDR3 runs to 15 residues. Per the germline V gene, CDR1 is MNHEY and CDR2 is SMNVEV (reference sequence). The CDR3 DNA reads TGTGCCAGCAGTCCGGACAGGACCCCATTTTCACCCCTCCACTTT. It encodes CASSPDRTPFSPLHF.

This clonotype was observed at least ten times. The rearrangement uses TRBV3-1 and TRBJ1-4; D call uncertain. Germline loops: CDR1 LGHDT, CDR2 YNNKEL (reference sequence). The germline V and J ends were trimmed by 6 bases and 5 bases, with 7 bases remaining between them. This CDR3 comprises 12 residues. The CDR3 region has the DNA TGTGCCAGCAGGAATCACAATGAAAAACTGTTTTTT. This codes for CASRNHNEKLFF.

In its sample, this clonotype ranks as medium-sized. The chain recombines TRBV7-9 with TRBJ2-7, with TRBD1 as a possible D gene (5 bases). This CDR3 contains 12 residues. Trimming removed 5 bases from V and 5 bases from J, with 10 bases in between. Germline V gives CDR1 SEHNR, CDR2 FQNEAQ (reference sequence). The CDR3 protein is CASSPDNNEQYF. The DNA of the CDR3 is TGTGCCAGCAGCCCGGACAATAACGAGCAGTACTTC. The entire variable domain, with the rest obtained from reference TRBV7-9 and TRBJ2-7, is as follows: DTGVSQNPRHKITKRGQNVTFRCDPISEHNRLYWYRQTLGQGPEFLTYFQNEAQLEKSRLLSDRFSAERPKGSFSTLEIQRTEQGDSAMYLCASSPDNNEQYFGPGTRLTVT.

This clonotype came up many times. The V gene is TRBV27, the J gene TRBJ1-2; D gene ambiguous. Germline V CDR1 and CDR2: MNHEY, SMNVEV (reference sequence). Trimming took off 8 bases at V and 4 bases at J, with 14 bases between the two ends. CDR3 length: 13 residues. The CDR3 region has the DNA TGTGCCAGCGTTATCCGGGGTCTCTATGGCTACACCTTC. Its protein product is CASVIRGLYGYTF.